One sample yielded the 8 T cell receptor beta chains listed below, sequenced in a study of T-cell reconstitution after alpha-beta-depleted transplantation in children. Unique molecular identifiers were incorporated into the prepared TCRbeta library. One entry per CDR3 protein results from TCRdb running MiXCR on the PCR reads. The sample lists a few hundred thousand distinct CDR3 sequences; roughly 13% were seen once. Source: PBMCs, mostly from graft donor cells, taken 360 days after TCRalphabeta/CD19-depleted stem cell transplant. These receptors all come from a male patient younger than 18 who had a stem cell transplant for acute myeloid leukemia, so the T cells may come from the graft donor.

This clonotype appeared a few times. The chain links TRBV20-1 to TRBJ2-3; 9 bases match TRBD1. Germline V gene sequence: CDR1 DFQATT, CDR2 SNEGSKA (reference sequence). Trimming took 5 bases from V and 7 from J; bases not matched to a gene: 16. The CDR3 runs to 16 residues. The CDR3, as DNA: TGCAGTGCTCCCGGGACAGGGACCTTCACGGGGCATACGCAGTATTTT. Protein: CSAPGTGTFTGHTQYF.

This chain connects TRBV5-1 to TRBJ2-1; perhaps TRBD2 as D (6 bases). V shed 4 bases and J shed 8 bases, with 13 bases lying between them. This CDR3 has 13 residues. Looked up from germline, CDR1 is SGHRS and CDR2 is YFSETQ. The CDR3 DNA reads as TGCGCCAGCAGCCTTTCCGGGGGTCATGAGCAGTTCTTC. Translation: CASSLSGGHEQFF.

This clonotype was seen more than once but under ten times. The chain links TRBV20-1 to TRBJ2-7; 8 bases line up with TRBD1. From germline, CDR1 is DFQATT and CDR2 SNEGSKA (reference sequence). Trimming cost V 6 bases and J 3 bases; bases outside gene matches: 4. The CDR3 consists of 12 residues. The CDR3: CSAGTGFYEQYF. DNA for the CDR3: TGCAGTGCCGGGACAGGTTTCTACGAGCAGTACTTC.

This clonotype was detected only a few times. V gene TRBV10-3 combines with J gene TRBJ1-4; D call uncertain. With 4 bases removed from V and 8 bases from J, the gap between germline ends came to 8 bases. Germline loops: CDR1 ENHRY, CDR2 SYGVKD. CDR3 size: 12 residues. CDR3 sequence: CAISVAEEKLFF. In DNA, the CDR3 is TGTGCCATCAGTGTAGCGGAGGAAAAACTGTTTTTT.

CDR3 DNA: TGTGCCAGCAGCCAAGAAACCGGACTAGCGGAGAACGGGGAGACCCAGTACTTC. As protein: CASSQETGLAENGETQYF. The chain couples TRBV3-1 to TRBJ2-5; 10 bases map to TRBD2. V trimming: 0 bases; J trimming: 5 bases; junction bases outside the gene matches: 12. The CDR3 has 18 residues. In germline, CDR1 is LGHDT, CDR2 YNNKEL (reference sequence).

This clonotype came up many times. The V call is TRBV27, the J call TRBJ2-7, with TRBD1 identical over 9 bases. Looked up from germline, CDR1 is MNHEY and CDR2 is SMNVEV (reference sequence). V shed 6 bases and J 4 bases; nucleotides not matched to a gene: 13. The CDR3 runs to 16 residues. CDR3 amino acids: CASSPVPGGTGYEQYF. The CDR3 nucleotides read TGTGCCAGCAGCCCGGTTCCTGGGGGGACAGGGTACGAGCAGTACTTC.

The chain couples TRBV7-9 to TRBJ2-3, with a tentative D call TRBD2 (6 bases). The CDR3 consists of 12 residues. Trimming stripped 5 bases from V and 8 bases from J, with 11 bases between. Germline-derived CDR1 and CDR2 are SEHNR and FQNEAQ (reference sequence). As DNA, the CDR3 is TGTGCCAGCAGCCCCGGAGGGCCTACGCAGTATTTT. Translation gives CASSPGGPTQYF.

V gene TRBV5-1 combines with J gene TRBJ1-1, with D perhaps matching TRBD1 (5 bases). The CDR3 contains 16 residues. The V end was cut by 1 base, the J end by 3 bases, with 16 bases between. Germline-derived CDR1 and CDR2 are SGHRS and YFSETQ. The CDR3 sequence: CASSLKVGGEDTEAFF. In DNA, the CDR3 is TGCGCCAGCAGCTTGAAGGTTGGAGGGGAGGACACTGAAGCTTTCTTT.